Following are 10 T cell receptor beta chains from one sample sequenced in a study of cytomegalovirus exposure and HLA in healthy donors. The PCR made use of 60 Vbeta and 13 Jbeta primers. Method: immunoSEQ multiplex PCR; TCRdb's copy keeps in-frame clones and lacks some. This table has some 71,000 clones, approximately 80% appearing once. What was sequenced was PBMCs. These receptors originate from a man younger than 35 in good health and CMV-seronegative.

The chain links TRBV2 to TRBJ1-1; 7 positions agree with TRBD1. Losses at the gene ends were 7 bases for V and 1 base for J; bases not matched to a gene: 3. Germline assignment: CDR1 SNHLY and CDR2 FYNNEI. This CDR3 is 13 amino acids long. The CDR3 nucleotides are TGTGCCAGCACGGGGACAGAGAACACTGAAGCTTTCTTT. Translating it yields CASTGTENTEAFF.

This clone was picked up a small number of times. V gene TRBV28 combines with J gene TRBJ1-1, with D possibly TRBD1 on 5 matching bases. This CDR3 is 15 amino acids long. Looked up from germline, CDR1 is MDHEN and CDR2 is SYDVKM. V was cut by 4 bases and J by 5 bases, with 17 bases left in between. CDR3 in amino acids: CASSSRDPRGTEAFF. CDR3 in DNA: TGTGCCAGCAGTTCGCGGGACCCCCGAGGAACTGAAGCTTTCTTT.

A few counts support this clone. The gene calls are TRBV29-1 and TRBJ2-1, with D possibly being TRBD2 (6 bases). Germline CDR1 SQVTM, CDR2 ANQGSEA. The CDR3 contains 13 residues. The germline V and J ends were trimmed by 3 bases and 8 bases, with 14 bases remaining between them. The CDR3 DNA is TGCAGCGTTGATACCGGGACGGGGGATGAGCAGTTCTTC. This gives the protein CSVDTGTGDEQFF.

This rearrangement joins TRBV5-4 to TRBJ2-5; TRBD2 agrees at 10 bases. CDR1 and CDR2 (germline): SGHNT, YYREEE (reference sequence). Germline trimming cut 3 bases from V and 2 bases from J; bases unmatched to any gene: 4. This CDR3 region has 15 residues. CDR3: CASSSGSGGQETQYF. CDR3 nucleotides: TGTGCCAGCAGCTCGGGTAGCGGGGGGCAAGAGACCCAGTACTTC.

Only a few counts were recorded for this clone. This chain's CDR3 is CASSQAPLAAEMKEQYF. The CDR3 bases are TGTGCCAGCAGCCAAGCCCCCTTAGCAGCGGAGATGAAGGAGCAGTACTTC. V gene TRBV14 combines with J gene TRBJ2-7, with D possibly TRBD2 on 5 matching bases. The CDR3 runs to 17 residues. With 1 base removed from V and 7 bases from J, the gap between germline ends came to 23 bases. The germline gives CDR1 SGHDN, CDR2 FVKESK.

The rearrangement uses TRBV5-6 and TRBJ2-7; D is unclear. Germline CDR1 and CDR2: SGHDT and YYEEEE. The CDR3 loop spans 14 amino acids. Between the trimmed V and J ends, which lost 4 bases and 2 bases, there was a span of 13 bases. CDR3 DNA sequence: TGTGCCAGCAGCCCCGCCCGGGTGCCCTACGAGCAGTACGTC. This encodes CASSPARVPYEQYV.

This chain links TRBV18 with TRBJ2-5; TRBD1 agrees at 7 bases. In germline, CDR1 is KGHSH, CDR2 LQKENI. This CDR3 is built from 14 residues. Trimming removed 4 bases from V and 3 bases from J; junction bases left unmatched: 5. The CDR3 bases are TGTGCCAGCTCACTCTCCCAGGGGGAAGAGACCCAGTACTTC. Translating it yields CASSLSQGEETQYF.

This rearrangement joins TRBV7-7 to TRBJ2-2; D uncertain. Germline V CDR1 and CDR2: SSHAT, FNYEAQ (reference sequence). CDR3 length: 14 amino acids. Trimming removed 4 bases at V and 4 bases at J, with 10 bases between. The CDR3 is CASSYRLSTGELFF. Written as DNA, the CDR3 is TGTGCCAGCAGCTACCGACTGAGCACCGGGGAGCTGTTTTTT.

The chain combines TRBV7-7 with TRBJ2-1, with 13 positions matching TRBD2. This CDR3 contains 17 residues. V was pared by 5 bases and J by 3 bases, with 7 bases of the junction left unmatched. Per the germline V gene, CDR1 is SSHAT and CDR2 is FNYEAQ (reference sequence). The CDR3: CASSPGLAGTNYNEQFF. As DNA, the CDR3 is TGTGCCAGCAGCCCGGGACTAGCGGGGACCAACTACAATGAGCAGTTCTTC.

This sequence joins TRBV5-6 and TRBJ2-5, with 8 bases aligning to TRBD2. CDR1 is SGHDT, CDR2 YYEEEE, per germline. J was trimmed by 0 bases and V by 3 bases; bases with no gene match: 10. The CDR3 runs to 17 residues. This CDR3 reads CASSSGGGADHQETQYF. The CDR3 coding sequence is TGTGCCAGCAGCTCGGGGGGGGGAGCGGACCACCAAGAGACCCAGTACTTC.